The following is a T cell receptor beta chain sequence with its context. These data are taken from a study of low-dose radiotherapy and immunotherapy resistance in tumors. Across the whole study: The authors gave intravenous cyclophosphamide 200 mg/m2 every two weeks, one day before radiation and immunotherapy. Aspirin was taken orally at 300 mg daily by patients, and this continued for four cycles from cycle 1 day 1.

The time point is: before trial treatment. Eligible patients bore advanced solid tumors devoid of tumor-infiltrating lymphocytes. TRAV- and TRBV-specific primers, spanning alpha and beta chains, primed first-strand cDNA. For amplifying TCRs, the PCR ran for about 20 cycles with Phusion, which was used together with a constant-region primer and the adapter on the V primers. In vitro transcription amplified isolated mRNA. TCRdb processed the reads anew with MiXCR; each CDR3 protein has one entry. The table shows tens of thousands of distinct CDR3 sequences, with roughly 19% occurring only once. The CDR3 loop spans 14 amino acids. In germline, CDR1 is SGHDT, CDR2 YYEEEE. Trimming took 0 bases from V and 3 from J, leaving 9 bases between them.

V gene TRBV5-6 combines with J gene TRBJ2-5; D remains unclear. This clonotype was sampled from a male donor with prostate cancer. The material was PBMCs, obtained before treatment. Here the CDR3 reads CASSLVGAKETQYF. For the CDR3, the DNA is TGTGCCAGCAGCTTGGTCGGAGCTAAAGAGACCCAGTACTTC. Using reference TRBV5-6 and TRBJ2-5 for the parts outside the CDR3, the full variable domain is DAGVTQSPTHLIKTRGQQVTLRCSPKSGHDTVSWYQQALGQGPQFIFQYYEEEERQRGNFPDRFSGHQFPNYSSELNVNALLLGDSALYLCASSLVGAKETQYFGPGTRLLVL.